This paragraph reports one T cell receptor beta chain. The data were produced by immunoSEQ multiplex PCR, yet TCRdb's version contains in-frame clones alone and is incomplete. In the table there are 70,000 or so clones, about four fifths of which are singletons. The CDR3 loop spans 12 amino acids. The V end lost 5 bases, the J end lost 4 bases, and 8 bases lay between the germline ends. CDR1 SGHNT and CDR2 YENEEA come from the germline V gene. The data belong to a study of T cells in localized non-small cell lung cancer. The chain combines TRBV11-3 with TRBJ1-2; D unclear. The sequence came from a female donor of 60 years or more with stage I lung adenocarcinoma. Sequenced material: peripheral blood, taken before any cancer treatment. Here the CDR3 reads CASSQESYGYTF. The DNA for the CDR3 is TGTGCCAGCAGCCAGGAAAGCTATGGCTACACCTTC.